Listed below are T cell receptor beta chains from one sample, sequenced in a study of a mutant IDH1 vaccine in newly diagnosed glioma. The assay was immunoSEQ multiplex PCR, and TCRdb's table has in-frame clones only and misses some. The sample has over 50,000 clones; 76% are singletons. No antigen is known for these receptors. The sample was PBMCs, taken from a glioma patient whose treatment included an IDH1 peptide vaccine. The receptors originated from a woman in her 40s with glioma. Some clones in this sample may be carry-over from other donors' samples. Both conserved end residues are part of each CDR3. D genes are given only for firm matches. Size tells how often a clone was seen (once, few, many) or the class of an expanded clone, and some rows leave it out.

clone size: -
V gene: TRBV19
J gene: TRBJ1-5
D gene: -
CDR3 DNA: TGTGCCAGTAGAGTGACAGAATACAATCAGCCCCAGCATTTT
CDR3 protein: CASRVTEYNQPQHF

clone size: few
V gene: TRBV2
J gene: TRBJ2-1
D gene: TRBD2
CDR3 DNA: TGTGCCAGCGGGGAGCGGGGGTTCAATGAGCAGTTCTTC
CDR3 protein: CASGERGFNEQFF

clone size: -
V gene: TRBV9
J gene: TRBJ2-6
D gene: TRBD2
CDR3 DNA: TGTGCCAGCAGCCCCCGACTAGCTGCCGGCTCTGGGGCCAACGTCCTGACTTTC
CDR3 protein: CASSPRLAAGSGANVLTF

clone size: -
V gene: TRBV5-6
J gene: TRBJ1-1
D gene: TRBD1
CDR3 DNA: TGTGCCAGCAGCTGGGAGGGACAGACAACTGAAGCTTTCTTT
CDR3 protein: CASSWEGQTTEAFF

clone size: few
V gene: TRBV10-1
J gene: TRBJ1-4
D gene: -
CDR3 DNA: TGCGCCAGCAGTGAGTCGAGGACATCGATAAATGAAAAACTGTTTTTT
CDR3 protein: CASSESRTSINEKLFF

clone size: -
V gene: TRBV5-6
J gene: TRBJ2-5
D gene: TRBD2
CDR3 DNA: TGTGCCAGCAGCCCCGGACTAGCACCAGAGACCCAGTACTTC
CDR3 protein: CASSPGLAPETQYF

clone size: -
V gene: TRBV5-1
J gene: TRBJ1-2
D gene: -
CDR3 DNA: TGCGCCAGCAGCGAACGGGCGGGGGGTAACTATGGCTACACCTTC
CDR3 protein: CASSERAGGNYGYTF

clone size: -
V gene: TRBV5-1
J gene: TRBJ1-2
D gene: TRBD1
CDR3 DNA: TGCGCCAGCAGCCCGGACCTAGGGACAGGGGTCTATGGCTACACCTTC
CDR3 protein: CASSPDLGTGVYGYTF

clone size: -
V gene: TRBV5-1
J gene: TRBJ1-4
D gene: -
CDR3 DNA: TGCGCCAGCAGCTTGGGGAAGGGATTCATTAATGAAAAACTGTTTTTT
CDR3 protein: CASSLGKGFINEKLFF

clone size: few
V gene: TRBV7-9
J gene: TRBJ1-1
D gene: TRBD1
CDR3 DNA: TGTGCCAGCAGCTCAGGGGGGGCATCCGCGGCTTTCTTT
CDR3 protein: CASSSGGASAAFF

clone size: -
V gene: TRBV6-5
J gene: TRBJ1-3
D gene: -
CDR3 DNA: TGTGCCAGCAAGGCGGGGCCCGGCTCCGGAAACACCATATATTTT
CDR3 protein: CASKAGPGSGNTIYF

clone size: once
V gene: TRBV19
J gene: TRBJ1-2
D gene: TRBD1
CDR3 DNA: TGTGCCAGTAGTATGTCGGGACAGCCCTATGGCTACACCTTC
CDR3 protein: CASSMSGQPYGYTF

clone size: -
V gene: TRBV7-6
J gene: TRBJ2-3
D gene: TRBD1
CDR3 DNA: TGTGCCAGCAGCCGATCCGGACAGGGGGGCTCAGATACGCAGTATTTT
CDR3 protein: CASSRSGQGGSDTQYF

clone size: -
V gene: TRBV11-2
J gene: TRBJ2-7
D gene: -
CDR3 DNA: TGTGCCAGCAGTATCCTCCGGGGAACCGGCTACGAGCAGTACTTC
CDR3 protein: CASSILRGTGYEQYF

clone size: -
V gene: TRBV2
J gene: TRBJ2-1
D gene: TRBD2
CDR3 DNA: TGTGCCAGCAGTCCCCGGACTAGCGCTCCCAATGAGCAGTTCTTC
CDR3 protein: CASSPRTSAPNEQFF

clone size: -
V gene: TRBV7-2
J gene: TRBJ2-5
D gene: -
CDR3 DNA: TGTGCCAGCAGCTTAGAAATGACCAGCCAAGAGACCCAGTACTTC
CDR3 protein: CASSLEMTSQETQYF